The 3 T cell receptor beta chains listed next were all sequenced from one sample in a study of blood T cell repertoires in COVID-19. Repertoires were generated with immunoSEQ multiplex PCR, while TCRdb's copy carries only in-frame clones and drops some. The sample yields almost 400,000 clones, more than 75% seen once. The sample was peripheral blood. The receptors here all came from a woman aged 55-69 years with COVID-19, enrolled during active disease.

This rearrangement joins TRBV5-1 to TRBJ1-2, with TRBD1 identical over 8 bases. With 4 bases clipped from V and 4 bases from J, the junction kept 15 bases outside the gene matches. CDR3 size: 17 residues. In germline, CDR1 is SGHRS, CDR2 YFSETQ. The CDR3: CASSRFWTGRLSYGYTF. For the CDR3, the DNA is TGCGCCAGCAGCCGATTTTGGACAGGGCGCCTTAGCTATGGCTACACCTTC.

V and J are TRBV5-1 and TRBJ1-4, with TRBD1 identical over 7 bases. This CDR3 has 15 residues. Germline V gene sequence: CDR1 SGHRS, CDR2 YFSETQ. The V and J ends lost 2 bases and 2 bases, in that order; junction bases with no gene match: 3. CDR3 amino acids: CASSLTGDTNEKLFF. The CDR3 region has the DNA TGCGCCAGCAGCTTAACAGGGGATACTAATGAAAAACTGTTTTTT.

The CDR3 protein is CASSNRGTGVTKNIQYF. The CDR3 bases are TGTGCCAGCAGTAACCGAGGGACAGGGGTAACCAAAAACATTCAGTACTTC. This rearrangement joins TRBV5-5 to TRBJ2-4; 10 bases map to TRBD1. This CDR3 comprises 17 residues. J gave up 2 bases and V 5 bases, and 10 bases lay outside the gene matches. Germline loops: CDR1 SGHKS, CDR2 YYEKEE (reference sequence).